The 20 T cell receptor beta chains below all came from one sample that was sequenced in a study of T cell changes during pregnancy in multiple sclerosis. The repertoire was sequenced with immunoSEQ multiplex PCR; TCRdb's copy has only in-frame clones and lacks some. The table shows roughly 47,000 clones, with about nine tenths occurring only once. Specimen: CD4+ T cells from peripheral blood mononuclear cells, collected after pregnancy. Every receptor here comes from a female donor with multiple sclerosis, enrolled in a pregnancy study.

The chain couples TRBV5-4 to TRBJ2-3; weak D call: TRBD1 (6 bases). Trimming cost V 0 bases and J 1 base, with 9 bases left between them. CDR3 length: 15 amino acids. Germline CDR1 and CDR2: SGHNT and YYREEE (reference sequence). In DNA form, the CDR3 reads TGTGCCAGCAGCTTGGGTGCAGGGGGCACAGATACGCAGTATTTT. Its protein is CASSLGAGGTDTQYF.

In this sample, this clone turned up once. The chain links TRBV7-3 to TRBJ2-1; D gene uncertain. Per the germline V gene, CDR1 is SGHTA and CDR2 is FQGTGA. The V gene lost 2 bases and the J gene lost 7 bases, with 9 bases spanning the gap. This CDR3 is built from 13 residues. The CDR3 bases are TGTGCCAGCAGCTTAGGTAGCTATAATGAGCAGTTCTTC. This encodes CASSLGSYNEQFF. Variable domain in full (rest from reference TRBV7-3 and TRBJ2-1): GAGVSQTPSNKVTEKGKYVELRCDPISGHTALYWYRQSLGQGPEFLIYFQGTGAADDSGLPNDRFFAVRPEGSVSTLKIQRTERGDSAVYLCASSLGSYNEQFFGPGTRLTVL.

CDR3 residues: CASSGDRGLLYGYTF. Written as DNA, the CDR3 is TGTGCCAGCAGCGGAGACAGGGGGTTGCTCTATGGCTACACCTTC. This chain links TRBV5-6 with TRBJ1-2; 9 nucleotides agree with TRBD1. Germline loops: CDR1 SGHDT, CDR2 YYEEEE. After removal of 4 bases from V and 4 bases from J, the junction contained 8 bases not matched to a gene. The CDR3 length is 15 residues.

The gene calls are TRBV6-1 and TRBJ2-7; 9 bases map to TRBD1. Germline V gene lookup returns CDR1 MNHNS and CDR2 SASEGT. V gave up 6 bases and J gave up 0 bases; unmatched junction bases: 3. CDR3 length: 14 amino acids. In nucleotides, the CDR3 is TGTGCCAGCAGCCGGGACAGGGTCTCCTACGAGCAGTACTTC. This encodes CASSRDRVSYEQYF.

The chain links TRBV6-1 to TRBJ1-4; 9 bases are shared with TRBD1. The CDR3 spans 15 residues. Germline V CDR1 and CDR2: MNHNS, SASEGT. V was clipped by 5 bases and J by 8 bases; unmatched bases: 9. Written as DNA, the CDR3 is TGTGCCAGCAGTAAAACCGGGACAGGGTTAGAAAAACTGTTTTTT. Translating it yields CASSKTGTGLEKLFF.

The CDR3 sequence is CASSTSQRSNQPQHF. The CDR3 nucleotides read TGTGCCAGCAGTACCTCACAGAGAAGCAATCAGCCCCAGCATTTT. The chain employs TRBV6-5 and TRBJ1-5; D uncertain. Trimming left V 5 bases short and J 1 base short, with 12 bases between. Germline CDR1 MNHEY, CDR2 SVGAGI. The CDR3 runs 15 residues.

The gene calls are TRBV11-3 and TRBJ1-1, with a possible D match to TRBD1 (6 bases). This CDR3 contains 15 residues. V gave up 3 bases and J gave up 1 base, with 12 bases separating them. CDR1 and CDR2 from the germline V gene are SGHNT and YENEEA. The CDR3 is CASSFGGSGNTEAFF. In DNA form, the CDR3 reads TGTGCCAGCAGCTTTGGGGGCTCGGGGAACACTGAAGCTTTCTTT.

The rearrangement links TRBV2 to TRBJ2-7, with 10 bases that match TRBD1. From germline, CDR1 is SNHLY and CDR2 FYNNEI. The CDR3 is 14 amino acids. J gave up 6 bases and V 4 bases, and 6 bases lay outside the gene matches. CDR3 region: CASSGTGGTGEQYF. In nucleotides, the CDR3 is TGTGCCAGCAGTGGGACAGGGGGGACGGGCGAGCAGTACTTC.

The chain uses TRBV5-1 and TRBJ2-6; D may be TRBD1 (5 bases). V dropped 4 bases and J dropped 2 bases, with 10 bases sitting between them. Germline loops: CDR1 SGHRS, CDR2 YFSETQ. The CDR3 runs 15 residues. Written as DNA, the CDR3 is TGCGCCAGCAGCAGTACGACAGCTGGGGCCAACGTCCTGACTTTC. Its translation: CASSSTTAGANVLTF.

Of note for this clone: A read error may produce the germline difference seen at one junction end. The chain recombines TRBV7-7 with TRBJ2-3; weak D call: TRBD2 (6 bases). The germline gives CDR1 SSHAT, CDR2 FNYEAQ (reference sequence). The CDR3 spans 15 residues. The CDR3 sequence: CASSPGAEGMNTQYF. The CDR3 DNA sequence: TGTGCTAGCAGCCCCGGGGCGGAGGGGATGAATACGCAGTATTTT.

The genes are TRBV30 and TRBJ2-2; 9 positions match TRBD2. CDR3 length: 14 residues. Germline CDR1 is GTSNPN and CDR2 is SVGIG (reference sequence). Losses at the gene ends were 5 bases for V and 6 bases for J; bases not matched to a gene: 7. CDR3 sequence (DNA): TGTGCCTGGGCGAGCGGGAGGCTGCCCGGGGAGCTGTTTTTT. This gives the protein CAWASGRLPGELFF. The full variable domain, its missing parts supplied by reference TRBV30 and TRBJ2-2, is SQTIHQWPATLVQPVGSPLSLECTVEGTSNPNLYWYRQAAGRGLQLLFYSVGIGQISSEVPQNLSASRPQDRQFILSSKKLLLSDSGFYLCAWASGRLPGELFFGEGSRLTVL.

The CDR3 DNA follows: TGCAGCGTTGTCTGGGGGACAGGGTATTACGAGCAGTACTTC. It is translated as CSVVWGTGYYEQYF. This sequence joins TRBV29-1 and TRBJ2-7; 9 bases line up with TRBD1. The V gene end was trimmed by 4 bases and the J gene end by 4 bases; junction bases not matched to a gene: 8. Germline CDR1 and CDR2: SQVTM and ANQGSEA. The CDR3 covers 14 residues.

The chain uses TRBV19 and TRBJ2-2; D gene ambiguous. Germline CDR1 reads LNHDA; CDR2 reads SQIVND (reference sequence). There are 14 residues in the CDR3. The V gene lost 1 base and the J gene lost 5 bases, with 8 bases spanning the gap. The CDR3: CASSIASGTGELFF. The CDR3 region has the DNA TGTGCCAGTAGTATAGCTTCCGGGACCGGGGAGCTGTTTTTT. The full variable domain, its missing parts supplied by reference TRBV19 and TRBJ2-2, is DGGITQSPKYLFRKEGQNVTLSCEQNLNHDAMYWYRQDPGQGLRLIYYSQIVNDFQKGDIAEGYSVSREKKESFPLTVTSAQKNPTAFYLCASSIASGTGELFFGEGSRLTVL.

The rearrangement links TRBV2 to TRBJ2-7, with D maybe TRBD2 (6 bases). V dropped 8 bases and J dropped 4 bases, with 15 bases sitting between them. This CDR3 is 13 amino acids long. Germline assignment: CDR1 SNHLY and CDR2 FYNNEI. Here the CDR3 DNA reads TGTGCCAGCGGGGAGGTGCTAGCGTACGAGCAGTACTTC. This gives the protein CASGEVLAYEQYF.

V gene TRBV28 combines with J gene TRBJ1-2; the match to TRBD1 covers 9 bases. Germline values: CDR1 MDHEN, CDR2 SYDVKM. Germline trimming cut 6 bases from V and 7 bases from J; bases unmatched to any gene: 0. The CDR3 is 11 residues long. The CDR3 protein is CASRTGGGYTF. As DNA, the CDR3 is TGTGCCAGCAGGACAGGGGGTGGCTACACCTTC.

This chain links TRBV7-9 with TRBJ2-3; TRBD2 might be the D (5 bases). Trimming removed 4 bases at V and 1 base at J, with 6 bases between. The germline gives CDR1 SEHNR, CDR2 FQNEAQ (reference sequence). This CDR3 contains 13 residues. This CDR3 is CASSYGGTDTQYF. DNA for the CDR3: TGTGCCAGCAGCTACGGGGGCACAGATACGCAGTATTTT.

This clone appeared a few times. This sequence joins TRBV28 and TRBJ2-7, with 9 bases identical to TRBD1. The trim removed 8 bases at V and 6 bases at J, leaving 8 bases unmatched. Germline V gives CDR1 MDHEN, CDR2 SYDVKM. This CDR3 comprises 13 residues. The CDR3: CASALGQGREQYF. The DNA for the CDR3 is TGTGCCAGCGCTCTGGGACAGGGACGCGAGCAGTACTTC.

This chain joins TRBV6-1 and TRBJ2-7; TRBD2 matches 7 bases. V was clipped by 6 bases and J by 3 bases; unmatched bases: 8. Looked up from germline, CDR1 is MNHNS and CDR2 is SASEGT. The CDR3 consists of 14 residues. The CDR3 DNA is TGTGCCAGCAGGAGCGGGATGGTCATCTACGAGCAGTACTTC. It specifies CASRSGMVIYEQYF.

The V gene is TRBV7-9, the J gene TRBJ1-1; D is undetermined. This CDR3 spans 14 amino acids. Trimming removed 1 base at V and 2 bases at J, with 8 bases between. Per the germline V gene, CDR1 is SEHNR and CDR2 is FQNEAQ (reference sequence). The CDR3 DNA follows: TGTGCCAGCAGCTTAGAGGCGGGAAACACTGAAGCTTTCTTT. This sequence encodes CASSLEAGNTEAFF.

This chain connects TRBV29-1 to TRBJ2-1, with 7 positions matching TRBD2. With V trimmed by 4 bases and J by 10 bases, 10 bases remained unmatched. The CDR3 has 13 amino acids. From germline, CDR1 is SQVTM and CDR2 ANQGSEA. In DNA form, the CDR3 reads TGCAGCGTTGCCCTAGCGGCTCCCGAGGAGCAGTTCTTC. It is translated as CSVALAAPEEQFF.